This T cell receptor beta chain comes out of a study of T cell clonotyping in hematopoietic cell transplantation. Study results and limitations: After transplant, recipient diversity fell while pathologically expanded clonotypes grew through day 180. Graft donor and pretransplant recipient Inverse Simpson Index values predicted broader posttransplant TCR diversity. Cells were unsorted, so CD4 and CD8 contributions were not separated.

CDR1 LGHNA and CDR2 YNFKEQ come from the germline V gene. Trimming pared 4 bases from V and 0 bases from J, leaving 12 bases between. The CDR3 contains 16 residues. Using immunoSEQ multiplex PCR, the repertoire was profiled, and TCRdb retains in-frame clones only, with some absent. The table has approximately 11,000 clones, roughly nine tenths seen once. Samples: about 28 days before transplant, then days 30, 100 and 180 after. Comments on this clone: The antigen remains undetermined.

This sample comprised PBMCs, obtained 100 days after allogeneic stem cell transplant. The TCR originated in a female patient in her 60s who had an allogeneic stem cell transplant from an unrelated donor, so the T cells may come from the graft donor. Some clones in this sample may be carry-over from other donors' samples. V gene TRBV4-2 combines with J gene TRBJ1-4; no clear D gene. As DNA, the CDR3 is TGTGCCAGCAGCCTTTGGAGCAGAGCAACTAATGAAAAACTGTTTTTT. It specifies CASSLWSRATNEKLFF.